The TCR beta chain described here comes from a study of T cells after yellow fever vaccination. Study context: Fractions with few cells were prepared using SMART-Seq v4 Ultra Low Input.

Findings and caveats of the study: Repertoires sorted by FACS could include abundant clonotypes that are contaminants from the bulk population.

This clonotype was recorded at least ten times. Its matching antigen is unknown. Germline-derived CDR1 and CDR2 are SGHTS and YDEGEE. The ends were cut back, 0 bases at V and 3 bases at J, with 11 bases in the middle. CDR3 length: 15 amino acids. They built TCR cDNA with 5'RACE template switching, a step that put in a universal primer site and UMIs. From the 5' RACE reads, TCRdb called clonotypes with MiXCR, one entry per CDR3 protein. Of 450,000 to 600,000 distinct CDR3 sequences listed, about a sixth are singletons. The sample consisted of PBMCs, taken about 5 days after the first yellow fever vaccination. V gene TRBV5-8 combines with J gene TRBJ2-3; D possibly corresponds to TRBD2 (6 bases). This TCR was sampled from a man between 18 and 29 years old who received the YFV17D yellow fever vaccine. The CDR3 reads CASSLATGGTDTQYF. In DNA, the CDR3 is TGTGCCAGCAGCTTGGCCACCGGGGGAACAGATACGCAGTATTTT. The whole variable domain, remainder taken from reference TRBV5-8 and TRBJ2-3, is EAGVTQSPTHLIKTRGQQATLRCSPISGHTSVYWYQQALGLGLQFLLWYDEGEERNRGNFPPRFSGRQFPNYSSELNVNALELEDSALYLCASSLATGGTDTQYFGPGTRLTVL.